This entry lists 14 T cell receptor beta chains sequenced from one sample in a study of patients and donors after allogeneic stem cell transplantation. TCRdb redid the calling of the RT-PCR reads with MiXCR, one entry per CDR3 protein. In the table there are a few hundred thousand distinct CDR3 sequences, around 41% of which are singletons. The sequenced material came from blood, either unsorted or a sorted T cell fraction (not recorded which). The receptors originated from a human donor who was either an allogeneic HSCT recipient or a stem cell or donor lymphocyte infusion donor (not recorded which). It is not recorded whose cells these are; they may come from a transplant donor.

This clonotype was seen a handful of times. In nucleotides, the CDR3 is TGCAGCGTTGAAGACGGTTTAGCTAACTATGGCTACACCTTC. Translated, it gives CSVEDGLANYGYTF. The chain couples TRBV29-1 to TRBJ1-2; D unresolved. V lost 0 bases, J lost 0 bases, and 8 bases lay in between. The V gene's germline CDR1 is SQVTM and CDR2 ANQGSEA. The CDR3 spans 14 residues.

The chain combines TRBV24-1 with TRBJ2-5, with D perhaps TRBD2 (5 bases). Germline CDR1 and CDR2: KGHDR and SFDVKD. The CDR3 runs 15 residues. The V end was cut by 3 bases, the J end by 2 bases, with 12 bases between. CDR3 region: CATSDPRGVQETQYF. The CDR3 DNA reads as TGTGCCACCAGTGATCCCCGGGGAGTTCAAGAGACCCAGTACTTC.

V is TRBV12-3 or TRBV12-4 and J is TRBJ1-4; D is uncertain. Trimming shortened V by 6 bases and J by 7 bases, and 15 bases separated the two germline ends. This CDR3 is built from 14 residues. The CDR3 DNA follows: TGTGCCAGCAGCCTTGACATGGGCCGTGAAAAACTGTTTTTT. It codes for CASSLDMGREKLFF.

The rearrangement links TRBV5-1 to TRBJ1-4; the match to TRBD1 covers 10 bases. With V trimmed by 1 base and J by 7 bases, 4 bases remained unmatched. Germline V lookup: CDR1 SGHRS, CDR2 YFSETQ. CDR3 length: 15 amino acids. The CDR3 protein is CASSLRTGGSEKLFF. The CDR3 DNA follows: TGCGCCAGCAGCTTGAGGACAGGGGGGAGTGAAAAACTGTTTTTT. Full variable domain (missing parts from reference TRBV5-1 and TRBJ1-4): KAGVTQTPRYLIKTRGQQVTLSCSPISGHRSVSWYQQTPGQGLQFLFEYFSETQRNKGNFPGRFSGRQFSNSRSEMNVSTLELGDSALYLCASSLRTGGSEKLFFGSGTQLSVL.

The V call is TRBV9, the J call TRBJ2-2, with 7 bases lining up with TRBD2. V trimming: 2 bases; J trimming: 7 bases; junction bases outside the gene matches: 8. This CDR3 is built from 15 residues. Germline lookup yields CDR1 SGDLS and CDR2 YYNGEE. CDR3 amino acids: CASSVLGVAGGELFF. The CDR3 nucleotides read TGTGCCAGCAGCGTTTTGGGGGTAGCGGGCGGGGAGCTGTTTTTT. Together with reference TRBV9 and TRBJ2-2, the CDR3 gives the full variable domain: DSGVTQTPKHLITATGQRVTLRCSPRSGDLSVYWYQQSLDQGLQFLIQYYNGEERAKGNILERFSAQQFPDLHSELNLSSLELGDSALYFCASSVLGVAGGELFFGEGSRLTVL.

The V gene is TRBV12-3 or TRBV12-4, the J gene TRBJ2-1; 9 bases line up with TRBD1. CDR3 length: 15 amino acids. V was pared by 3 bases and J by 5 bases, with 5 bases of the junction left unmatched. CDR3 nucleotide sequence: TGTGCCAGCAGTTTCCTCGGGACAGGGCACAATGAGCAGTTCTTC. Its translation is CASSFLGTGHNEQFF.

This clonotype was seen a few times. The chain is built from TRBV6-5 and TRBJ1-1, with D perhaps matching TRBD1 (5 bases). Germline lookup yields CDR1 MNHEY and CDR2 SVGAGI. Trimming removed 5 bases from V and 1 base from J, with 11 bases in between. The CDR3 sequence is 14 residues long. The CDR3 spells CASSIGHPNTEAFF. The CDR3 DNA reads TGTGCCAGCAGTATCGGACACCCGAACACTGAAGCTTTCTTT.

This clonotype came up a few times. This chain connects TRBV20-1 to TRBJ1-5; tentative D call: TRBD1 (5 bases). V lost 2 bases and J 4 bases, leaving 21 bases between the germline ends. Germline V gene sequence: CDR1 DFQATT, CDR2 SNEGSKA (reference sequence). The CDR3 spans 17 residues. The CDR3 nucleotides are TGCAGTGCTAGACCCACCGGTGGGGGACCAGGGAATCAGCCCCAGCATTTT. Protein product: CSARPTGGGPGNQPQHF.

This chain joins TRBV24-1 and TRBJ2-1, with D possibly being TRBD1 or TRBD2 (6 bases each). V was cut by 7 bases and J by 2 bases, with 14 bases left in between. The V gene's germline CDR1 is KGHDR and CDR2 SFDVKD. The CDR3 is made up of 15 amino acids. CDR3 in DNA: TGTGCCACCAGCCCCCTGGGGGGCACCTACAATGAGCAGTTCTTC. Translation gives CATSPLGGTYNEQFF.

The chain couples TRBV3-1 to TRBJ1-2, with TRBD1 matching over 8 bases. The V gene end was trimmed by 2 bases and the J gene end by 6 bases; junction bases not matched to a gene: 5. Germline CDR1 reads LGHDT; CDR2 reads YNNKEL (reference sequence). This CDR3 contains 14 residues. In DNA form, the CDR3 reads TGTGCCAGCAGCCAACTGACAGGGGCCGATGGCTACACCTTC. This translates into CASSQLTGADGYTF.

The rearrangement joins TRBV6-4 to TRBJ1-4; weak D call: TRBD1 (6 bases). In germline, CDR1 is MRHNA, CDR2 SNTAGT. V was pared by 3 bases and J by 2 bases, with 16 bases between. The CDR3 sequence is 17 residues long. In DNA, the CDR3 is TGTGCCAGCAGTGAACTTGGGGGCGCATGGACTAATGAAAAACTGTTTTTT. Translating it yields CASSELGGAWTNEKLFF.

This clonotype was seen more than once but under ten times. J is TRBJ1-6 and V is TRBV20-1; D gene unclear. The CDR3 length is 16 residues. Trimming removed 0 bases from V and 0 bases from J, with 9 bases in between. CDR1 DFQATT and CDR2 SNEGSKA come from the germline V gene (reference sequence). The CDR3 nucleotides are TGCAGTGCTAGAGATGAATCGAGCTCCTATAATTCACCCCTCCACTTT. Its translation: CSARDESSSYNSPLHF.

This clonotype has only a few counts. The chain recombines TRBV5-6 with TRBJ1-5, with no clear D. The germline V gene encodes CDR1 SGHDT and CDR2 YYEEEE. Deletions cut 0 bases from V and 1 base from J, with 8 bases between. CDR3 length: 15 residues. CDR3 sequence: CASSLAWSSNQPQHF. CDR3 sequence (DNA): TGTGCCAGCAGCTTGGCCTGGAGCAGCAATCAGCCCCAGCATTTT. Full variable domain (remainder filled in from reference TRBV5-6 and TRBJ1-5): DAGVTQSPTHLIKTRGQQVTLRCSPKSGHDTVSWYQQALGQGPQFIFQYYEEEERQRGNFPDRFSGHQFPNYSSELNVNALLLGDSALYLCASSLAWSSNQPQHFGDGTRLSIL.

The CDR3 region is CASSLFGRIQETQYF. CDR3 DNA: TGTGCCAGCAGCTTATTCGGACGAATCCAAGAGACCCAGTACTTC. The rearrangement joins TRBV5-5 to TRBJ2-5; D not certain. V was clipped by 2 bases and J by 1 base, with 12 bases between them. Germline V gives CDR1 SGHKS, CDR2 YYEKEE (reference sequence). This CDR3 is 15 amino acids long.